The TCR beta chain under discussion was sequenced for a study of glioma-infiltrating T cells. Germline V gene sequence: CDR1 SGHNT, CDR2 YYREEE (reference sequence). Trimming took 1 base from V and 10 from J, leaving 6 bases between them. This CDR3 is built from 11 residues. Ten or more counts support this clonotype. Amplification of TCR alpha and beta CDR3 regions from RNA used iRepertoire nested multiplex PCR. MiXCR, run by TCRdb on the multiplex PCR reads, gives a single entry per CDR3 protein. The data show 170,000 or so distinct CDR3 sequences, about 40% seen once. The sample comprised glioma tissue, nonneoplastic brain tissue, or PBMCs (not recorded which). The receptor was isolated from a human donor with low-grade glioma or glioblastoma, undergoing nonglioma brain surgery, or in good health (not recorded which). This chain uses TRBV5-4 with TRBJ2-1; D gene unclear. The CDR3 loop is CASSLSEEQFF. CDR3 nucleotide sequence: TGTGCCAGCAGCTTGAGCGAAGAGCAGTTCTTC.